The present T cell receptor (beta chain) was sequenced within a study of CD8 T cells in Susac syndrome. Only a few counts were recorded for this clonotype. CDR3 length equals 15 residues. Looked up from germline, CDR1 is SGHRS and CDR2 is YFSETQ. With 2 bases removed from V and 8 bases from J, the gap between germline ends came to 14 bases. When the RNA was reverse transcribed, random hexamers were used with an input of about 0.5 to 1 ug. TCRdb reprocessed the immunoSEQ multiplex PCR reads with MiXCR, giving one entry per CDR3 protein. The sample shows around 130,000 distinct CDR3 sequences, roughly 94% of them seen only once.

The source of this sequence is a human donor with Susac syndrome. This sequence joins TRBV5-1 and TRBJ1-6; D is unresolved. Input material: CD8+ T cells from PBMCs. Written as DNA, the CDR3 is TGCGCCAGCAGCTTCGAGGCAGGCGGGGATTCACCCCTCCACTTT. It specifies CASSFEAGGDSPLHF.